These 18 T cell receptor beta chains were all obtained from the same sample, sequenced in a study of T cell responses to AZD1222 COVID-19 vaccine. The repertoire was sequenced with immunoSEQ multiplex PCR; TCRdb's copy has only in-frame clones and lacks some. The sample lists fewer than 120,000 clones, approximately 90% occurring once. Specimen: peripheral blood, collected on day 0 of AZD1222 vaccination. All receptors derive from an adult in good health.

The V call is TRBV5-8, the J call TRBJ2-7; 8 bases match TRBD2. V shed 4 bases, J shed 2 bases, and the junction held 11 bases outside the gene matches. The germline V gene has CDR1 SGHTS and CDR2 YDEGEE. This CDR3 has 16 residues. The CDR3 sequence is CASSPKGLGPPYEQYF. CDR3 nucleotides: TGTGCCAGCAGCCCTAAGGGACTAGGTCCTCCCTACGAGCAGTACTTC.

The chain employs TRBV9 and TRBJ2-2; no firm D call. CDR3 length: 16 amino acids. The germline CDR1 and CDR2 sequences are SGDLS and YYNGEE. V was cut by 3 bases and J by 0 bases, with 12 bases left in between. This CDR3 is CASSADMGANTGELFF. In DNA, the CDR3 is TGTGCCAGCAGCGCAGATATGGGCGCGAACACCGGGGAGCTGTTTTTT.

CDR3 protein: CASSIPPGRANYGYTF. The DNA of the CDR3 is TGTGCCAGTAGTATTCCCCCGGGTCGCGCTAACTATGGCTACACCTTC. The chain combines TRBV19 with TRBJ1-2; D is uncertain. V gave up 3 bases and J gave up 0 bases, with 14 bases separating them. This CDR3 is built from 16 residues. The germline V gene encodes CDR1 LNHDA and CDR2 SQIVND (reference sequence).

The rearrangement uses TRBV28 and TRBJ1-4, with 8 bases lining up with TRBD1. CDR3 length: 14 amino acids. Losses at the gene ends were 3 bases for V and 9 bases for J; bases not matched to a gene: 6. Germline loops: CDR1 MDHEN, CDR2 SYDVKM. The CDR3 DNA reads TGTGCCAGCAGTTTGGACAGGGTCACTAAAAAACTGTTTTTT. Amino acids: CASSLDRVTKKLFF.

The V call is TRBV6-5, the J call TRBJ2-7; 7 nucleotides match TRBD2. J gave up 0 bases and V 5 bases, and 7 bases lay outside the gene matches. The CDR3 is 15 residues long. The germline gives CDR1 MNHEY, CDR2 SVGAGI. This CDR3 is CASSRTRAGSYEQYF. In DNA form, the CDR3 reads TGTGCCAGCAGTAGGACTAGGGCGGGCTCCTACGAGCAGTACTTC.

This chain uses TRBV19 with TRBJ2-1; 9 nucleotides match TRBD1. This CDR3 region has 14 residues. Germline V CDR1 and CDR2: LNHDA, SQIVND (reference sequence). The V segment lost 6 bases and the J segment 7 bases; nucleotides outside the gene matches: 7. As DNA, the CDR3 is TGTGCCAGTAGGACCGACAGGGGGAGGAATGAGCAGTTCTTC. This translates into CASRTDRGRNEQFF.

This chain joins TRBV14 and TRBJ2-4; maybe TRBD2 (6 bases). V dropped 3 bases and J dropped 6 bases, with 9 bases sitting between them. Per the germline V gene, CDR1 is SGHDN and CDR2 is FVKESK. This CDR3 has 13 amino acids. The CDR3 loop is CASSQLGGNIQYF. DNA of the CDR3: TGTGCCAGCAGCCAGCTGGGGGGAAACATTCAGTACTTC. Looking up the rest from reference TRBV14 and TRBJ2-4 gives the full variable domain: EAGVTQFPSHSVIEKGQTVTLRCDPISGHDNLYWYRRVMGKEIKFLLHFVKESKQDESGMPNNRFLAERTGGTYSTLKVQPAELEDSGVYFCASSQLGGNIQYFGAGTRLSVL.

This rearrangement joins TRBV7-6 to TRBJ2-3, with a possible D match to TRBD2 (5 bases). This CDR3 region has 16 residues. Trimming left V 1 base short and J 2 bases short, with 13 bases between. Germline CDR1 SGHVS, CDR2 FNYEAQ. DNA for the CDR3: TGTGCCAGCAGCTTAGGGGCGGGCAGCGCCACAGATACGCAGTATTTT. Residues: CASSLGAGSATDTQYF.

The chain links TRBV5-6 to TRBJ2-7, with 16 bases aligning to TRBD2. CDR3 length: 17 amino acids. V gave up 0 bases and J gave up 9 bases; unmatched junction bases: 9. CDR1 is SGHDT, CDR2 YYEEEE, per germline. The CDR3 DNA reads as TGTGCCAGCAGCTTGGGATCCGCCGGGACTAGCGGGAGGGCGCAGTACTTC. Its protein is CASSLGSAGTSGRAQYF.

This clone was seen only once. The rearrangement uses TRBV7-2 and TRBJ2-7; 8 bases match TRBD1. The CDR3 has 16 residues. Germline values: CDR1 SGHTA, CDR2 FQGNSA. J lost 7 bases, V lost 8 bases, and 19 bases had no gene match. In nucleotides, the CDR3 is TGTGCCAGCTCCCGTCCGGACAGGGAAGTGTTTAGAGAGCAGTACTTC. Translated, it gives CASSRPDREVFREQYF. The entire variable domain, with the rest obtained from reference TRBV7-2 and TRBJ2-7, is as follows: GAGVSQSPSNKVTEKGKDVELRCDPISGHTALYWYRQSLGQGLEFLIYFQGNSAPDKSGLPSDRFSAERTGGSVSTLTIQRTQQEDSAVYLCASSRPDREVFREQYFGPGTRLTVT.

This chain uses TRBV6-1 with TRBJ2-3; 10 bases match TRBD2. The germline CDR1 and CDR2 sequences are MNHNS and SASEGT. The V gene end was trimmed by 4 bases and the J gene end by 3 bases; junction bases not matched to a gene: 7. This CDR3 comprises 16 residues. The CDR3 DNA follows: TGTGCCAGCAGTGGCTTAGCGGGGGGAGTGACAGATACGCAGTATTTT. Protein: CASSGLAGGVTDTQYF.

The chain employs TRBV6-2 or TRBV6-3 and TRBJ1-1, with 8 bases lining up with TRBD1. The CDR3 consists of 15 residues. CDR1 is MNHEY, CDR2 SVGEGT, per germline. With 6 bases clipped from V and 4 bases from J, the junction kept 10 bases outside the gene matches. CDR3 in DNA: TGTGCCAGCAGCCACTCAGGGGGCGAGGGCACTGAAGCTTTCTTT. Its protein product is CASSHSGGEGTEAFF.

The V and J genes are TRBV10-2 and TRBJ2-7, with 13 bases matching TRBD2. The length of the CDR3 is 14 residues. With V trimmed by 9 bases and J by 3 bases, 5 bases remained unmatched. Per the germline V gene, CDR1 is WSHSY and CDR2 is SAAADI. CDR3 sequence: CASGTSGMNYEQYF. The CDR3 DNA reads TGCGCCAGTGGGACTAGCGGGATGAACTACGAGCAGTACTTC.

V and J are TRBV5-4 and TRBJ2-7; D is perhaps TRBD1 (5 bases). V was shortened by 0 bases and J by 4 bases, with 11 bases between the two germline ends. The CDR3 covers 14 residues. The germline CDR1 and CDR2 sequences are SGHNT and YYREEE (reference sequence). The DNA of the CDR3 is TGTGCCAGCAGCTTGGATGCAGGGTCGTACGAGCAGTACTTC. Amino acids: CASSLDAGSYEQYF.

For the CDR3, the DNA is TGTGCCAGCAGCGTAGTTCGAAACAGGCCCTACGAGCAGTACTTC. This translates into CASSVVRNRPYEQYF. The chain uses TRBV9 and TRBJ2-7; perhaps TRBD1 as D (5 bases). This CDR3 is built from 15 residues. V was trimmed by 0 bases and J by 2 bases, leaving 12 bases between them. Germline-derived CDR1 and CDR2 are SGDLS and YYNGEE.

The chain's CDR3 is CSGSLAVPVDTQYF. DNA for the CDR3: TGCAGCGGATCACTAGCGGTCCCAGTGGATACGCAGTATTTT. The chain recombines TRBV29-1 with TRBJ2-3; 8 bases line up with TRBD2. The CDR3 has 14 amino acids. The trim removed 7 bases at V and 6 bases at J, leaving 12 bases unmatched. Germline V lookup: CDR1 SQVTM, CDR2 ANQGSEA.

This chain links TRBV5-1 with TRBJ2-7; D gene uncertain. Trimming removed 5 bases at V and 2 bases at J, with 2 bases between. The V gene's germline CDR1 is SGHRS and CDR2 YFSETQ. There are 10 residues in the CDR3. The CDR3 DNA reads as TGCGCCAGCAGGCCCTACGAGCAGTACTTC. This codes for CASRPYEQYF.

The chain couples TRBV19 to TRBJ2-7; 7 bases fit TRBD2. This CDR3 region has 14 residues. J lost 3 bases, V lost 5 bases, and 7 bases had no gene match. CDR1 is LNHDA and CDR2 is SQIVND in the germline V gene (reference sequence). CDR3 sequence: CASSHPGLNYEQYF. CDR3 bases: TGTGCCAGTAGTCATCCGGGACTAAACTACGAGCAGTACTTC.